The entry below gives a single TCR beta chain sequence along with its context. This CDR3 contains 14 residues. V shed 4 bases, J shed 6 bases, and the junction held 9 bases outside the gene matches. From germline, CDR1 is SEHNR and CDR2 FQNEAQ (reference sequence). Sequenced by immunoSEQ multiplex PCR; TCRdb stores in-frame clones only, minus some. Of tens of thousands of clones listed, 85% to 90% were seen once; the top ten hold roughly 5%. This sample is drawn from a study of technical replicates of blood from four donors. Material for sequencing was PBMCs. The J gene is TRBJ2-7, the V gene TRBV7-9; 7 positions match TRBD2. This receptor was obtained from a human donor in good health. Some clones in this sample may be carry-over from other donors' samples. The CDR3 DNA is TGTGCCAGCAGCTCTCAGCCGGGGGGAGGCGAGCAGTACTTC. This sequence encodes CASSSQPGGGEQYF.